One sample yielded the 25 T cell receptor beta chains listed below, sequenced in a study of cytomegalovirus exposure and HLA in healthy donors. PCR employed 60 Vbeta and 13 Jbeta primers. The assay was immunoSEQ multiplex PCR, and TCRdb's table has in-frame clones only and misses some. Here the sample table reports about 140,000 clones. The material sequenced was PBMCs. The receptors were gathered from a woman younger than 30 in good health and CMV-seronegative.

This chain joins TRBV7-9 and TRBJ2-1; TRBD2 matches 9 bases. From germline, CDR1 is SEHNR and CDR2 FQNEAQ (reference sequence). CDR3 length: 15 residues. V shed 1 base and J 7 bases; nucleotides not matched to a gene: 5. CDR3 in amino acids: CASSLGGRAKNEQFF. The CDR3 region has the DNA TGTGCCAGCAGCTTAGGCGGGAGGGCGAAGAATGAGCAGTTCTTC.

V and J are TRBV25-1 and TRBJ1-1, with D perhaps TRBD1 (6 bases). This CDR3 has 16 amino acids. Germline CDR1 reads MGHDK; CDR2 reads SYGVNS. The V and J ends lost 2 bases and 1 base respectively, with 14 bases between them. The CDR3 bases are TGTGCCAGCAGTGAAAATGGGGACATGCCGAACACTGAAGCTTTCTTT. It is translated as CASSENGDMPNTEAFF.

Regarding this clone: The same CDR3 also results from other DNA sequences found in this sample. The V call is TRBV4-1, the J call TRBJ2-7, with D maybe TRBD2 (7 bases). The CDR3 spans 16 residues. Germline V gene sequence: CDR1 MGHRA, CDR2 YSYEKL. V shed 2 bases and J shed 3 bases, with 17 bases lying between them. As DNA, the CDR3 is TGCGCCAGCAGCCAAATTACGGGGGGCGGGAACTACGAGCAGTACTTC. Its protein is CASSQITGGGNYEQYF.

V gene TRBV7-3 combines with J gene TRBJ2-5; 8 bases match TRBD2. Germline V gene sequence: CDR1 SGHTA, CDR2 FQGTGA. After removal of 3 bases from V and 5 bases from J, the junction contained 8 bases not matched to a gene. The CDR3 length is 15 residues. CDR3 DNA sequence: TGTGCCAGCAGCTTGGCGGGAGGCCCGGGGGAGACCCAGTACTTC. Its translation is CASSLAGGPGETQYF.

The chain carries TRBV7-9 and TRBJ1-2, with 9 bases identical to TRBD1. J was trimmed by 1 base and V by 5 bases; bases with no gene match: 5. CDR3 length equals 15 residues. The germline V gene has CDR1 SEHNR and CDR2 FQNEAQ (reference sequence). CDR3 loop: CASSGGTGSNYGYTF. CDR3 bases: TGTGCCAGCAGCGGCGGGACAGGGAGTAACTATGGCTACACCTTC.

The chain recombines TRBV5-1 with TRBJ2-2, with 10 bases matching TRBD2. This CDR3 region has 17 residues. Losses at the gene ends were 0 bases for V and 5 bases for J; bases not matched to a gene: 7. Germline CDR1 and CDR2: SGHRS and YFSETQ. The CDR3 DNA reads TGCGCCAGCAGCTTGGGTATATTAGCGGGAGGAACCGGGGAGCTGTTTTTT. Residues: CASSLGILAGGTGELFF.

The rearrangement uses TRBV7-9 and TRBJ2-5; D possibly corresponds to TRBD2 (6 bases). Germline V lookup: CDR1 SEHNR, CDR2 FQNEAQ (reference sequence). The CDR3 is 15 residues long. Trimming left V 4 bases short and J 2 bases short, with 14 bases between. The CDR3 is CASSSVERAQETQYF. The CDR3 DNA sequence: TGTGCCAGCAGCTCCGTGGAGCGGGCGCAAGAGACCCAGTACTTC.

The J gene is TRBJ2-2, the V gene TRBV12-5; a weak D match, TRBD2 (6 bases). Germline CDR1 is LGHNT and CDR2 is FRNRAP. Trimming left V 6 bases short and J 1 base short, with 18 bases between. The CDR3 is 17 residues long. CDR3 nucleotides: TGTGCTAGTGGGGGCCCCGCGGGACGAGTGAACACCGGGGAGCTGTTTTTT. Protein: CASGGPAGRVNTGELFF.

The chain uses TRBV28 and TRBJ2-1; possibly TRBD2 for D (5 bases). The V end lost 11 bases, the J end lost 4 bases, and 15 bases lay between the germline ends. CDR1 MDHEN and CDR2 SYDVKM come from the germline V gene. This CDR3 is 13 amino acids long. CDR3 DNA sequence: TGTGCCTGCACAACGGACTCTTACAATGAGCAGTTCTTC. This translates into CACTTDSYNEQFF.

This sequence joins TRBV6-4 and TRBJ1-2, with no clear D. Between the trimmed V and J ends, which lost 3 bases and 8 bases, there was a span of 19 bases. The germline V gene has CDR1 MRHNA and CDR2 SNTAGT. The CDR3 is made up of 15 amino acids. DNA of the CDR3: TGTGCCAGCAGTGAAATAGTCGGAGGTCTCGGGGGCTACACCTTC. Protein: CASSEIVGGLGGYTF.

Measured by frequency, this clone is medium-sized. The chain links TRBV6-4 to TRBJ2-1, with TRBD2 identical over 14 bases. The trim removed 3 bases at V and 6 bases at J, leaving 4 bases unmatched. This CDR3 is 16 amino acids long. Germline V gives CDR1 MRHNA, CDR2 SNTAGT. CDR3 region: CASSETGTSGSNEQFF. CDR3 sequence (DNA): TGTGCCAGCAGTGAGACCGGGACTAGCGGGAGCAATGAGCAGTTCTTC.

The chain couples TRBV5-4 to TRBJ2-3; no clear D. The V end lost 4 bases, the J end lost 1 base, and 7 bases lay between the germline ends. CDR1 is SGHNT and CDR2 is YYREEE in the germline V gene (reference sequence). The CDR3 extends over 13 amino acids. CDR3 amino acids: CASSTRGTDTQYF. CDR3 bases: TGTGCCAGCAGCACTCGGGGCACAGATACGCAGTATTTT.

The chain couples TRBV4-1 to TRBJ1-2; D remains unclear. Per germline, CDR1 MGHRA and CDR2 YSYEKL. The V end was cut by 1 base, the J end by 2 bases, with 5 bases between. CDR3 size: 13 residues. The CDR3, as DNA: TGCGCCAGCAGCCAAGGAGAAAACTATGGCTACACCTTC. It codes for CASSQGENYGYTF.

The CDR3 region is CASSKDRGNTDTQYF. CDR3 nucleotides: TGTGCCAGCAGTAAGGACAGGGGGAACACAGATACGCAGTATTTT. This chain uses TRBV2 with TRBJ2-3, with 10 bases matching TRBD1. The CDR3 loop spans 15 amino acids. The V and J ends lost 5 bases and 2 bases, in that order; junction bases with no gene match: 4. Germline CDR1 SNHLY, CDR2 FYNNEI.

About this clone: Additional DNA sequences in this sample encode the identical CDR3. This chain joins TRBV2 and TRBJ2-7, with D tentatively TRBD2 (7 bases). Germline CDR1 is SNHLY and CDR2 is FYNNEI. The CDR3 extends over 14 amino acids. Here the CDR3 DNA reads TGCGCCACCCGGATTTCGGGGGGCGCTTACGAGCAGTACGTC. It translates to CATRISGGAYEQYV.

V usage is TRBV30 and J usage is TRBJ1-6, with no clear D. The V end was cut by 2 bases, the J end by 10 bases, with 12 bases between. Germline CDR1 GTSNPN, CDR2 SVGIG (reference sequence). The CDR3 is 13 amino acids. CDR3 sequence reads: CAWSPETISPLHF. The DNA for the CDR3 is TGTGCCTGGAGTCCGGAGACTATCTCACCCCTCCACTTT.

V gene TRBV4-2 combines with J gene TRBJ1-4, with TRBD1 matching 12 bases. V trimming: 0 bases; J trimming: 8 bases; junction bases outside the gene matches: 4. CDR1 is LGHNA, CDR2 YNFKEQ, per germline. The CDR3 is made up of 16 amino acids. The chain's CDR3 is CASSQERGTGGEKLFF. CDR3 nucleotide sequence: TGTGCCAGCAGCCAAGAGAGAGGGACAGGGGGCGAAAAACTGTTTTTT.

This chain connects TRBV19 to TRBJ2-1; 8 positions match TRBD2. CDR3 length: 17 amino acids. The germline V gene has CDR1 LNHDA and CDR2 SQIVND (reference sequence). V shed 3 bases and J 0 bases; nucleotides not matched to a gene: 7. The CDR3 DNA reads TGTGCCAGTAGTATGTTGACTAGCGTGAGCTCCTACAATGAGCAGTTCTTC. Translated, it gives CASSMLTSVSSYNEQFF. Together with reference TRBV19 and TRBJ2-1, the CDR3 gives the full variable domain: DGGITQSPKYLFRKEGQNVTLSCEQNLNHDAMYWYRQDPGQGLRLIYYSQIVNDFQKGDIAEGYSVSREKKESFPLTVTSAQKNPTAFYLCASSMLTSVSSYNEQFFGPGTRLTVL.

The chain couples TRBV10-2 to TRBJ1-1; D unclear. The CDR3 has 13 amino acids. Trimming removed 2 bases at V and 4 bases at J, with 8 bases between. Germline CDR1 WSHSY, CDR2 SAAADI. CDR3 coding DNA: TGCGCCAGCAGTGAGACTCGGGGCACTGAAGCTTTCTTT. Amino acids: CASSETRGTEAFF.

The chain links TRBV10-3 to TRBJ2-2; 9 nucleotides line up with TRBD1. Looked up from germline, CDR1 is ENHRY and CDR2 is SYGVKD. With 1 base clipped from V and 0 bases from J, the junction kept 3 bases outside the gene matches. The CDR3 contains 17 residues. CDR3 amino acids: CAISELGQGSNTGELFF. DNA for the CDR3: TGTGCCATCAGTGAGTTGGGACAGGGCTCGAACACCGGGGAGCTGTTTTTT.

The chain employs TRBV5-6 and TRBJ1-1; 11 bases align to TRBD1. There are 15 residues in the CDR3. After removal of 3 bases from V and 3 bases from J, the junction contained 4 bases not matched to a gene. Germline-derived CDR1 and CDR2 are SGHDT and YYEEEE. The CDR3 coding sequence is TGTGCCAGCAGCTGGGGGACAGGGGGAGACACTGAAGCTTTCTTT. It yields the protein CASSWGTGGDTEAFF.

The V and J genes are TRBV5-1 and TRBJ1-3, with 8 positions matching TRBD1. V was pared by 5 bases and J by 4 bases, with 8 bases of the junction left unmatched. Looked up from germline, CDR1 is SGHRS and CDR2 is YFSETQ. The CDR3 covers 15 residues. In DNA, the CDR3 is TGCGCCAGCAGACCCGAAACAGGGGGAGGAAACACCATATATTTT. Protein product: CASRPETGGGNTIYF.

The rearrangement uses TRBV19 and TRBJ2-2, with a possible D match to TRBD2 (5 bases). The CDR3 contains 15 residues. The V gene lost 4 bases and the J gene lost 8 bases, with 17 bases spanning the gap. Germline CDR1 LNHDA, CDR2 SQIVND (reference sequence). The CDR3 bases are TGTGCCAGTAGTAGAGGCGGGCTAGCAGGAGGGGAGCTGTTTTTT. This gives the protein CASSRGGLAGGELFF.

J is TRBJ1-1 and V is TRBV7-2; 7 bases map to TRBD1. Germline CDR1 is SGHTA and CDR2 is FQGNSA. V lost 5 bases and J lost 1; bases outside the gene matches: 1. This CDR3 comprises 13 residues. DNA of the CDR3: TGTGCCAGCAGCCGGGACAGGAACACTGAAGCTTTCTTT. Protein: CASSRDRNTEAFF.

The chain links TRBV7-3 to TRBJ2-3, with 14 bases lining up with TRBD2. The V and J ends lost 5 bases and 3 bases, in that order; junction bases with no gene match: 4. The CDR3 loop spans 16 amino acids. Germline-derived CDR1 and CDR2 are SGHTA and FQGTGA. The CDR3 reads CASSRGLAGGTDTQYF. In nucleotides, the CDR3 is TGTGCCAGCAGCCGAGGACTAGCGGGAGGTACAGATACGCAGTATTTT.